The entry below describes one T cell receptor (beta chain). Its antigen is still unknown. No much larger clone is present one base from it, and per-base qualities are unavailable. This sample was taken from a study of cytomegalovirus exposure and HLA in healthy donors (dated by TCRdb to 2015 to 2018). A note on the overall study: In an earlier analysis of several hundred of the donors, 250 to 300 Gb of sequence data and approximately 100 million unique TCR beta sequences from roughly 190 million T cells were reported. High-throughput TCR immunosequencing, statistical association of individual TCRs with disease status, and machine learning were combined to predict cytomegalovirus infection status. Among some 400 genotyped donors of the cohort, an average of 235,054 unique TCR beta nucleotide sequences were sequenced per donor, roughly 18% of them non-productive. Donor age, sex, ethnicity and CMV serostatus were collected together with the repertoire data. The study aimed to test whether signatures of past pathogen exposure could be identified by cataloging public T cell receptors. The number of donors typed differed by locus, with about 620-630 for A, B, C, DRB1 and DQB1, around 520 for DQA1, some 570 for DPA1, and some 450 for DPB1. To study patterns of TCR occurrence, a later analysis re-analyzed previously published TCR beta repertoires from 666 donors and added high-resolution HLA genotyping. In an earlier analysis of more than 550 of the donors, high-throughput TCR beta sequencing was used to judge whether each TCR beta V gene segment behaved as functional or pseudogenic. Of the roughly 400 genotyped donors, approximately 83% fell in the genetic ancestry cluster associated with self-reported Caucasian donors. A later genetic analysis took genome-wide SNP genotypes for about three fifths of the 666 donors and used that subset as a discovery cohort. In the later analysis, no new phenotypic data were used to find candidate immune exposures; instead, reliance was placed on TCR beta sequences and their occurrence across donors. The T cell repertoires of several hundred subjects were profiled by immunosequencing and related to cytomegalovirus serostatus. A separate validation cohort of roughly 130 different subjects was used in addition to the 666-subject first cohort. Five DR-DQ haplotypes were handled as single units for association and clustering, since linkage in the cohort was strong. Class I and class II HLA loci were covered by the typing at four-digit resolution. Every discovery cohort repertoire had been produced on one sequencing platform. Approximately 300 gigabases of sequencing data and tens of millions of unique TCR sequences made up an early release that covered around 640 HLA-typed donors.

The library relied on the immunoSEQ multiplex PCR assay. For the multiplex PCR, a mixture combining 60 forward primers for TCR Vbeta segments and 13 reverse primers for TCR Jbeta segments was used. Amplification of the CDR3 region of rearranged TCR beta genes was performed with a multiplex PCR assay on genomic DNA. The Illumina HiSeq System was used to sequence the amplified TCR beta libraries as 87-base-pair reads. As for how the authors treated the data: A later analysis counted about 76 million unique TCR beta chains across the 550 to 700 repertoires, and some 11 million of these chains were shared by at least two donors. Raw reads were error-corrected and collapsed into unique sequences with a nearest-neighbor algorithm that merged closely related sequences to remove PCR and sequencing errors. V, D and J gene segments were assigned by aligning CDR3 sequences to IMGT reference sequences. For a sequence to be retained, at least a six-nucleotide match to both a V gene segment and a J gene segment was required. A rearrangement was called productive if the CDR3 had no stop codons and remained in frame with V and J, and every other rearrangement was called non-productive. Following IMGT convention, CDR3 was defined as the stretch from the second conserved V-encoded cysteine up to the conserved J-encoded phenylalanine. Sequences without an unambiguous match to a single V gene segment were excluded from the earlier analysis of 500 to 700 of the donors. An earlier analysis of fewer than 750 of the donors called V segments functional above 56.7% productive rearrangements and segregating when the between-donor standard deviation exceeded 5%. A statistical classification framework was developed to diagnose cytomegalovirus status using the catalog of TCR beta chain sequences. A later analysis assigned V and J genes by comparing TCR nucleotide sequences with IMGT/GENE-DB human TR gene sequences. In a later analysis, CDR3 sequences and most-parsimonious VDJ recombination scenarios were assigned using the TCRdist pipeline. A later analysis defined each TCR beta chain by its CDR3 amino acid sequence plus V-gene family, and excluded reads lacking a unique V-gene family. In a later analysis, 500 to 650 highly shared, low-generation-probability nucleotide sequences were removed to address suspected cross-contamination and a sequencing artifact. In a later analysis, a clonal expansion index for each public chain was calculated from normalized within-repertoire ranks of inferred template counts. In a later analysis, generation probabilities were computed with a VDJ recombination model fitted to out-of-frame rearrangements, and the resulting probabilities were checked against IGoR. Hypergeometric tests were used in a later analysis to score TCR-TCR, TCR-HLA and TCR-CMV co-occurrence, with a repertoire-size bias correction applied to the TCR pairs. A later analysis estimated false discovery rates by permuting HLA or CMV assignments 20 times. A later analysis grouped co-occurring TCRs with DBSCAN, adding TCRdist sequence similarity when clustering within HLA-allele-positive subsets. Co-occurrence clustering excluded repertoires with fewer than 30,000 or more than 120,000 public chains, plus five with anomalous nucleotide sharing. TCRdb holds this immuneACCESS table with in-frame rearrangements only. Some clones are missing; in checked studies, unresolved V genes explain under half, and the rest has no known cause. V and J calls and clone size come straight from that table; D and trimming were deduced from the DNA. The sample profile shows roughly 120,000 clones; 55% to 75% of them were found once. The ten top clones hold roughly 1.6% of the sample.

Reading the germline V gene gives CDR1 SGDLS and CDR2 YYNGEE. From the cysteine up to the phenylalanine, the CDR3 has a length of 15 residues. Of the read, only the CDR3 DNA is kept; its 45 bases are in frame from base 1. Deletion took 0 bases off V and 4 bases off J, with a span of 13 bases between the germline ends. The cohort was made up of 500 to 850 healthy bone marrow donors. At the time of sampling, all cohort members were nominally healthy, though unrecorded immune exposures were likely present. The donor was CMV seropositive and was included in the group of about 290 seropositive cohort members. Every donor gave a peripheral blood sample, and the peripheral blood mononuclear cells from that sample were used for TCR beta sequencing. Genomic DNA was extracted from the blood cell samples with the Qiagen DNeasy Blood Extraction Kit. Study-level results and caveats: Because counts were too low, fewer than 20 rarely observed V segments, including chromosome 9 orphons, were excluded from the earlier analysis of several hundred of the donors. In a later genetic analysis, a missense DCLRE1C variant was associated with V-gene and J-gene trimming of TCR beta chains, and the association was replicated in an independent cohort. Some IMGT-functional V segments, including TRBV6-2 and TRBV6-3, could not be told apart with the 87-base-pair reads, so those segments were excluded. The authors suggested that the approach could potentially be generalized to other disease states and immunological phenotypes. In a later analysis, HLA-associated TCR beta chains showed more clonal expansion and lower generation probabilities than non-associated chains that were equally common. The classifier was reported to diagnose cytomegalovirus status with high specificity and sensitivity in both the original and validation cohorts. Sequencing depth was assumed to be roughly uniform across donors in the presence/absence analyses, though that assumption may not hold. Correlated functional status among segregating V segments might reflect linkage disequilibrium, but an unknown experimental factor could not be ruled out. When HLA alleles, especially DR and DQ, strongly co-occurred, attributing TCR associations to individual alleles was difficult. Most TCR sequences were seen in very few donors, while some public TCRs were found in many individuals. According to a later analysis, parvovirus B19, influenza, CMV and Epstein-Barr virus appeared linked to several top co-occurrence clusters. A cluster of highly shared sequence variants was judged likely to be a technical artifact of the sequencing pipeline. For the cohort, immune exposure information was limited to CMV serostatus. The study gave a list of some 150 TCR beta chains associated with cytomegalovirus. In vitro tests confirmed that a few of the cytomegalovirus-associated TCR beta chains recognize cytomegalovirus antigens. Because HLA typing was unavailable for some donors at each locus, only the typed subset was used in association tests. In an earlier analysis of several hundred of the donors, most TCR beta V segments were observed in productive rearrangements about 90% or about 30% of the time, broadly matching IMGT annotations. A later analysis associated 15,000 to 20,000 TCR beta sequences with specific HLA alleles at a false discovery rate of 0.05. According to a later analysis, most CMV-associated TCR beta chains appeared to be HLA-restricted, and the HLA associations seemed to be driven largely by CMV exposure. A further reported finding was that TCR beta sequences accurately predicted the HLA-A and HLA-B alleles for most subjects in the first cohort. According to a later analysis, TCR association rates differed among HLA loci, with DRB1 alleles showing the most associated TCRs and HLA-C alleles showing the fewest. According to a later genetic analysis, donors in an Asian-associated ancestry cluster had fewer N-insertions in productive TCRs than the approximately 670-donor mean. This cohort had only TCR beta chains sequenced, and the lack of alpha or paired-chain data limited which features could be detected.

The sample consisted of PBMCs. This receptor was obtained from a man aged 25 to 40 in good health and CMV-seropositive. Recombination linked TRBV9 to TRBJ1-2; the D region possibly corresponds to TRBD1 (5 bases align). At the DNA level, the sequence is TGTGCCAGCAGCGTAGAATCGGGTGACAGCTATGGCTACACCTTC. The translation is CASSVESGDSYGYTF.